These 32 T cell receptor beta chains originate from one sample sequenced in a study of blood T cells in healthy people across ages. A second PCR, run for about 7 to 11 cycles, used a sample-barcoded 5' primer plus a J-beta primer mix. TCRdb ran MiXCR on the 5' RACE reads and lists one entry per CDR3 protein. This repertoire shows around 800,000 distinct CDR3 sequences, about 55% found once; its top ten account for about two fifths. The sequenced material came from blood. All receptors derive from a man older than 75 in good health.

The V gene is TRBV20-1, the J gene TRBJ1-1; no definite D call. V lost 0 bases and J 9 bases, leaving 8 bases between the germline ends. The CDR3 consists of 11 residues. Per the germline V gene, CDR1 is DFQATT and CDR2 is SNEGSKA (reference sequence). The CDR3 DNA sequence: TGCAGTGCTAGAGATGCCCGCCAAGCTTTCTTT. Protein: CSARDARQAFF.

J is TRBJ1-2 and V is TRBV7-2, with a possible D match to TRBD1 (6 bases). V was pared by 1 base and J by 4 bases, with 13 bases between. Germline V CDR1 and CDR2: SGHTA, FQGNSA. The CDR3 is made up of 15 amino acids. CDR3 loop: CASSLGKGEGYGYTF. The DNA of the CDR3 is TGTGCCAGCAGCTTAGGGAAGGGGGAGGGCTATGGCTACACCTTC.

CDR3 sequence: CSVQGTSGPSYNEQYF. The DNA of the CDR3 is TGCAGCGTCCAAGGGACTAGCGGGCCGTCCTACAATGAGCAGTACTTC. The V and J genes are TRBV29-1 and TRBJ2-1; 12 bases are a match to TRBD2. The DNA matches TRBJ2-7 better at its end, which makes the J call doubtful. CDR1 is SQVTM and CDR2 is ANQGSEA in the germline V gene. The CDR3 sequence is 16 residues long.

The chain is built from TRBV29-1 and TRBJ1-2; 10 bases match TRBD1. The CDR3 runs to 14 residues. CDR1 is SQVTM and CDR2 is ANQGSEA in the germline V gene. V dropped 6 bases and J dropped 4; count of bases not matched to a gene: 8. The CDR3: CSVAGTGAAYGYTF. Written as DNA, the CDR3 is TGCAGCGTCGCCGGGACAGGGGCCGCCTATGGCTACACCTTC.

The CDR3 nucleotides read TGTGCCAGCAGTGAGCAACAAGAGACCCAGTACTTC. It specifies CASSEQQETQYF. The chain recombines TRBV25-1 with TRBJ2-5; D is uncertain. The length of the CDR3 is 12 residues. Per the germline V gene, CDR1 is MGHDK and CDR2 is SYGVNS. Trimming took 3 bases from V and 2 from J, leaving 4 bases between them.

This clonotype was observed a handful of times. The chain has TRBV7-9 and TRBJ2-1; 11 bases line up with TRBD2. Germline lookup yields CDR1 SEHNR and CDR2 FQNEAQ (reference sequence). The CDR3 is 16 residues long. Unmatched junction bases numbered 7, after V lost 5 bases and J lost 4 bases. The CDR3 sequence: CASSPTGTSGYNEQFF. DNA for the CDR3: TGTGCCAGCAGCCCCACTGGGACTAGCGGTTACAATGAGCAGTTCTTC.

Here the CDR3 DNA reads TGTGCCAGCAGTAGGCTAGCGGGTGTCGAAGATACGCAGTATTTT. Translation: CASSRLAGVEDTQYF. The rearrangement links TRBV12-3 or TRBV12-4 to TRBJ2-3, with TRBD2 matching 8 bases. The CDR3 is 15 residues long. The junction had 9 bases not matched to a gene; V was cut back by 5 bases and J by 5 bases.

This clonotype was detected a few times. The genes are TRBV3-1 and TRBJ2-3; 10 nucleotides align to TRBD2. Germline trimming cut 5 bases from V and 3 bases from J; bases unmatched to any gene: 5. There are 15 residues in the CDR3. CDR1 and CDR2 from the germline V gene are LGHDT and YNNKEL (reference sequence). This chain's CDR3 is CASSSASGSTDTQYF. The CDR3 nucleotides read TGTGCCAGCAGCTCGGCTAGCGGGAGTACAGATACGCAGTATTTT.

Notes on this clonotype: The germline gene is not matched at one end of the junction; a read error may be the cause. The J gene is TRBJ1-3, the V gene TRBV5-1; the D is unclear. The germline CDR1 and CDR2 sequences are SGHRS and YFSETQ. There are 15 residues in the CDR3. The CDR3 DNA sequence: TGCACCAGCAGCTTGGAGGCCGGACGAGGAAACACCATATATTTT. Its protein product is CTSSLEAGRGNTIYF.

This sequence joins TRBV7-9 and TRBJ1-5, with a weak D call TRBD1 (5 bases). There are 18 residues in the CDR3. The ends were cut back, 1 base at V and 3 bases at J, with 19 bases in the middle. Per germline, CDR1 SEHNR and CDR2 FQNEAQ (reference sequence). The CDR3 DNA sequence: TGTGCCAGCAGCTTAGGCCGCAGTTCCGACAGATACAATCAGCCCCAGCATTTT. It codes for CASSLGRSSDRYNQPQHF.

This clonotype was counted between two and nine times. CDR3 loop: CASSVNTWDRGQETQYF. CDR3 DNA sequence: TGTGCCAGCAGCGTTAATACTTGGGACAGGGGACAAGAGACCCAGTACTTC. The chain uses TRBV9 and TRBJ2-5; 10 positions agree with TRBD1. The V and J ends lost 2 bases and 2 bases, in that order; junction bases with no gene match: 9. Germline lookup yields CDR1 SGDLS and CDR2 YYNGEE. This CDR3 region has 17 residues.

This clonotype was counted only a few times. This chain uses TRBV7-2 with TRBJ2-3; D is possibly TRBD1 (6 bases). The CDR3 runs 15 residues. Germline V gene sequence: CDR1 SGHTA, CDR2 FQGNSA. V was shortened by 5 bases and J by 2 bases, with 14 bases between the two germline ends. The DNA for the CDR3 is TGTGCCAGCAGCGCCAACCGGGACAACACAGATACGCAGTATTTT. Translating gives CASSANRDNTDTQYF.

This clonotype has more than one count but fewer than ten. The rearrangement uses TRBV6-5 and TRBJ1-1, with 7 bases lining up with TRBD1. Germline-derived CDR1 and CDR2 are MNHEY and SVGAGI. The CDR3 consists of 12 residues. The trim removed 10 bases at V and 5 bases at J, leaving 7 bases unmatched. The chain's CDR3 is CATRQGWTEAFF. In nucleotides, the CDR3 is TGTGCCACCAGACAGGGCTGGACTGAAGCTTTCTTT.

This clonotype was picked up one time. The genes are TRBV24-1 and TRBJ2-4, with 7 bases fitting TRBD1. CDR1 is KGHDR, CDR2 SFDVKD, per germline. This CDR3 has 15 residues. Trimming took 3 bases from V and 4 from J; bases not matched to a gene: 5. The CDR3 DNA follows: TGTGCCACCAGTGATCCTCGGGGACAGAAAAACATTCAGTACTTC. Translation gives CATSDPRGQKNIQYF.

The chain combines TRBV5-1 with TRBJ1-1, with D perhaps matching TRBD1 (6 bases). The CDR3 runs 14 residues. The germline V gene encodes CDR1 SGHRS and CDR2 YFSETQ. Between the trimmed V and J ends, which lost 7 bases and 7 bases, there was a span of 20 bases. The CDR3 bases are TGCGCCAGCCAGGGGTTACCCTTGGGTGGTGAAGCTTTCTTT. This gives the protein CASQGLPLGGEAFF.

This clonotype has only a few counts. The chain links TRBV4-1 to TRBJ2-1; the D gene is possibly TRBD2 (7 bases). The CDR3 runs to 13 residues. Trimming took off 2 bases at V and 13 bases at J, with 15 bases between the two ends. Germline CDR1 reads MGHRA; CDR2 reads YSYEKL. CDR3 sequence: CASSQIGGGSQFF. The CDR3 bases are TGCGCCAGCAGCCAAATCGGGGGCGGGAGCCAGTTCTTC.

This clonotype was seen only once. The CDR3 DNA follows: TGTGCCACTCACGGGGGGAGCCAAGAGACCCAGTACTTC. Translating gives CATHGGSQETQYF. The V call is TRBV30, the J call TRBJ2-5; 7 bases fit TRBD2. This CDR3 contains 13 residues. The ends lost 8 bases at V and 1 base at J; junction bases unmatched: 7. Germline V gene data show CDR1 as GTSNPN and CDR2 as SVGIG (reference sequence).

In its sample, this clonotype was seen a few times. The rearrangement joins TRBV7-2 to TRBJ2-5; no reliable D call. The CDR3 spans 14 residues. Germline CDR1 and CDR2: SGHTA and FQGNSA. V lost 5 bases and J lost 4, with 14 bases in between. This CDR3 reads CASSPGSWGETQYF. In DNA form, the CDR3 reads TGTGCCAGCAGCCCAGGTTCCTGGGGAGAGACCCAGTACTTC.

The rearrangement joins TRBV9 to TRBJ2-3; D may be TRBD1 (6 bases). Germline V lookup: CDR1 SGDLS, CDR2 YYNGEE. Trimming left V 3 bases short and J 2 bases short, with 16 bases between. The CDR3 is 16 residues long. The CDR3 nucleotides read TGTGCCAGCAGCGCCACGGGACACCCGACCACAGATACGCAGTATTTT. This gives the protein CASSATGHPTTDTQYF.

Here the CDR3 DNA reads TGTGCCAGCAGCGAAGGGACAGGCGGGGGGTACAAGCAGTACTTC. It yields the protein CASSEGTGGGYKQYF. The V and J genes are TRBV5-5 and TRBJ2-4; either TRBD1 or TRBD2 may fit D (8 bases each). V was pared by 4 bases and J by 13 bases, with 24 bases between. Germline V lookup: CDR1 SGHKS, CDR2 YYEKEE (reference sequence). This CDR3 comprises 15 residues.

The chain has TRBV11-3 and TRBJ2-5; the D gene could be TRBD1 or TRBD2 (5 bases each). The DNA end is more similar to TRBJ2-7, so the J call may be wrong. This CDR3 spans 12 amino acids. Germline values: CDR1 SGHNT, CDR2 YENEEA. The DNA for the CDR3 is TGTGCCAGCAACCGAGGGGCGGCCGAGCAGTACTTC. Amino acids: CASNRGAAEQYF.

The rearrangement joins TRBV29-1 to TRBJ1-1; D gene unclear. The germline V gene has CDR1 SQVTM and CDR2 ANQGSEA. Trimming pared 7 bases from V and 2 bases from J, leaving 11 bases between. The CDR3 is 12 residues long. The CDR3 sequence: CSGGSFNTEAFF. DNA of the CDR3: TGCAGCGGGGGATCTTTTAACACTGAAGCTTTCTTT.

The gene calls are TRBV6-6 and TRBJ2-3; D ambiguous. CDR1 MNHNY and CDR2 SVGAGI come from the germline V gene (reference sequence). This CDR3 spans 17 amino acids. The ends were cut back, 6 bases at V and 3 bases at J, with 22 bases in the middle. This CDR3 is CASSHRPGVDITDTQYF. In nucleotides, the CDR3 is TGTGCCAGCAGCCATCGACCTGGAGTTGATATAACAGATACGCAGTATTTT.

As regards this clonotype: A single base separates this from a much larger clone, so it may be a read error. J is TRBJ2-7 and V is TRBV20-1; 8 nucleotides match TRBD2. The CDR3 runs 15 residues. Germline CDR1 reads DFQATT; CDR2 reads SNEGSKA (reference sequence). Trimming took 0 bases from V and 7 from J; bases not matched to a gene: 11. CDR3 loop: CSARDVSGGVDEQYF. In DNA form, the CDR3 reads TGCAGTGCTAGAGATGTGTCGGGAGGGGTCGATGAGCAGTACTTC.

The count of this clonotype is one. CDR3 nucleotides: TGCAGTGCTAGAAGAGCCGTGGTAGCGGGAGATAGGGAGCAGTACTTC. The encoded protein is CSARRAVVAGDREQYF. The chain couples TRBV20-1 to TRBJ2-5; TRBD2 matches at 9 bases. CDR3 size: 16 residues. The V gene end was trimmed by 2 bases and the J gene end by 11 bases; junction bases not matched to a gene: 18. Germline CDR1 is DFQATT and CDR2 is SNEGSKA (reference sequence).

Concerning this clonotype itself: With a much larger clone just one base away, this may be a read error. For the CDR3, the DNA is TGTGCCAGCAGCGTCGATGGAAGTACAGATGCGCAGTATTTT. As protein: CASSVDGSTDAQYF. The rearrangement uses TRBV9 and TRBJ2-3, with D uncertain. There are 14 residues in the CDR3. CDR1 SGDLS and CDR2 YYNGEE come from the germline V gene. The entire variable domain, with the rest obtained from reference TRBV9 and TRBJ2-3, is as follows: DSGVTQTPKHLITATGQRVTLRCSPRSGDLSVYWYQQSLDQGLQFLIQYYNGEERAKGNILERFSAQQFPDLHSELNLSSLELGDSALYFCASSVDGSTDAQYFGPGTRLTVL.

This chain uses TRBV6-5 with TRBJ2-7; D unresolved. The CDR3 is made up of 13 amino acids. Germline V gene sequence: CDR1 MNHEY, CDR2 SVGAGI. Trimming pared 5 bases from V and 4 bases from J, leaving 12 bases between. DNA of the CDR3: TGTGCCAGCAGTGCCCCAGTCAGTTACGAGCAGTACTTC. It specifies CASSAPVSYEQYF.

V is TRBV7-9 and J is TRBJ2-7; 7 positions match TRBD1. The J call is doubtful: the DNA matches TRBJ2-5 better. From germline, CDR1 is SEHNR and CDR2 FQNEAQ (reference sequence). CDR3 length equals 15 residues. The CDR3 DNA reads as TGTGCCAGCAGTTTTACAGGGGCAAGGGGAGAGACCCAGTACTTC. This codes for CASSFTGARGETQYF.

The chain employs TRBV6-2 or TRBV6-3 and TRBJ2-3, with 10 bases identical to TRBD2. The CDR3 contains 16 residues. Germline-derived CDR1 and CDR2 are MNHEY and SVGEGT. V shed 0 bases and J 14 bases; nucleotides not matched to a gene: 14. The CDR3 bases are TGTGCCAGCAGTTACTCTCTAGCGGGAGTACGAAGAGACGCGTATTTT. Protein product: CASSYSLAGVRRDAYF.

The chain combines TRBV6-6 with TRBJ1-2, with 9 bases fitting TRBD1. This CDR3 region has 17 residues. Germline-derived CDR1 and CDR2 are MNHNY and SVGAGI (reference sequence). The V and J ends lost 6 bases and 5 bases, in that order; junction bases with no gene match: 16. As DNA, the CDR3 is TGTGCCAGCAGCCGACCAACAACGGGACAGGGATGGTATGGCTACACCTTC. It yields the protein CASSRPTTGQGWYGYTF.

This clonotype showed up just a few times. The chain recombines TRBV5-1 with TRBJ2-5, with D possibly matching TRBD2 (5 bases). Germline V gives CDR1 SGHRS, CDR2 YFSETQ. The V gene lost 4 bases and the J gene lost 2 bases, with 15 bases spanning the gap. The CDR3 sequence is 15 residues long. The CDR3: CASSPALRVQETQYF. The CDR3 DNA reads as TGCGCCAGCAGCCCGGCTTTGAGGGTACAAGAGACCCAGTACTTC.

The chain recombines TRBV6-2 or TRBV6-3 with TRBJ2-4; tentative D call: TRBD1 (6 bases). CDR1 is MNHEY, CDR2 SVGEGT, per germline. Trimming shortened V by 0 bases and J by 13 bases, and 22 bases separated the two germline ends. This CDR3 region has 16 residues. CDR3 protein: CASSYSTGQIYNEQYF. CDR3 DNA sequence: TGTGCCAGCAGTTACTCGACTGGACAGATTTACAATGAGCAGTACTTC.